One and the same sample provided the 7 T cell receptor beta chains below, sequenced in a study of blood T cell repertoires in COVID-19. Measured with immunoSEQ multiplex PCR; TCRdb has only the in-frame clones, and not every one. The table has more than 45,000 clones, more than 75% seen once. Specimen: peripheral blood. These receptors all stem from a woman of 80 years or more with COVID-19, enrolled during active disease.

This chain links TRBV18 with TRBJ2-7; 8 bases are shared with TRBD2. V was pared by 4 bases and J by 1 base, with 6 bases of the junction left unmatched. Looked up from germline, CDR1 is KGHSH and CDR2 is LQKENI. This CDR3 has 15 residues. The CDR3 nucleotides are TGTGCCAGCTCACAAGGGAGCGGGAGTTCCTACGAGCAGTACTTC. Translation: CASSQGSGSSYEQYF.

This chain connects TRBV6-5 to TRBJ2-7; D unresolved. Trimming shortened V by 0 bases and J by 0 bases, and 6 bases separated the two germline ends. The germline gives CDR1 MNHEY, CDR2 SVGAGI. The CDR3 runs 14 residues. CDR3 DNA: TGTGCCAGCAGTTACTCGAGCAACTCCTACGAGCAGTACTTC. Protein product: CASSYSSNSYEQYF.

A few counts support this clone. The CDR3 spells CASSEILAGVDSPLHF. CDR3 nucleotide sequence: TGTGCCAGCAGTGAGATCCTAGCAGGGGTGGACTCACCCCTCCACTTT. This chain links TRBV25-1 with TRBJ1-6, with a tentative D call TRBD1 (6 bases). V lost 3 bases and J lost 10, with 19 bases in between. This CDR3 spans 16 amino acids. Germline CDR1 and CDR2: MGHDK and SYGVNS.

This clone was counted once. This chain joins TRBV2 and TRBJ2-3; D is unresolved. The CDR3 consists of 12 residues. The germline V and J ends were trimmed by 2 bases and 12 bases, with 12 bases remaining between them. The V gene's germline CDR1 is SNHLY and CDR2 FYNNEI. CDR3 DNA: TGTGCCAGCAGTGAAAGTAATCTATACCAGTATTTT. Translation gives CASSESNLYQYF.

This chain joins TRBV29-1 and TRBJ1-2, with no clear D. Germline CDR1 and CDR2: SQVTM and ANQGSEA. The CDR3 runs to 12 residues. V gave up 4 bases and J gave up 6 bases, with 12 bases separating them. The CDR3 region has the DNA TGCAGCGTTGCTTCGCAGTTTGATGGCTACACCTTC. Its protein product is CSVASQFDGYTF.

CDR3 nucleotides: TGTGCCAGCAGCTTAGGACAGGAGAACACTGAAGCTTTCTTT. It codes for CASSLGQENTEAFF. The genes are TRBV7-6 and TRBJ1-1, with D possibly TRBD1 on 6 matching bases. There are 14 residues in the CDR3. The V end was cut by 1 base, the J end by 1 base, with 7 bases between. Per germline, CDR1 SGHVS and CDR2 FNYEAQ.

This clone appeared a single time. This chain connects TRBV6-1 to TRBJ1-2; D is unresolved. This CDR3 spans 13 amino acids. Germline CDR1 reads MNHNS; CDR2 reads SASEGT. V gave up 1 base and J gave up 3 bases, with 6 bases separating them. The CDR3 spells CASSEETDYGYTF. The DNA for the CDR3 is TGTGCCAGCAGTGAAGAAACAGACTATGGCTACACCTTC.